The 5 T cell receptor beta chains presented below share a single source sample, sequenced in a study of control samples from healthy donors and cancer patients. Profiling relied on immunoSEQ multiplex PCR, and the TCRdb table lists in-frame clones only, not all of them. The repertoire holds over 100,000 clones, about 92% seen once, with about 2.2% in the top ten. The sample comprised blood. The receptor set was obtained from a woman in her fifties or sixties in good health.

The CDR3 DNA sequence: TGTGCCAGCAGTTCCAGGAATGAAAAACTGTTTTTT. This gives the protein CASSSRNEKLFF. The V call is TRBV6-5, the J call TRBJ1-4; D ambiguous. The germline V and J ends were trimmed by 4 bases and 5 bases, with 5 bases remaining between them. CDR3 length equals 12 residues. Looked up from germline, CDR1 is MNHEY and CDR2 is SVGAGI.

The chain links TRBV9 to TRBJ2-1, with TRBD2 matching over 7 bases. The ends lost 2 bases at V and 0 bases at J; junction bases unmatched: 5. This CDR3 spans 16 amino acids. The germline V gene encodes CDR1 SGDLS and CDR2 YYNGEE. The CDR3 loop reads CASSVSGVSSYNEQFF. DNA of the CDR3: TGTGCCAGCAGCGTGAGCGGGGTTAGCTCCTACAATGAGCAGTTCTTC.

CDR3 sequence reads: CASSGQGGTEAFF. The DNA for the CDR3 is TGCGCCAGCAGCGGGCAGGGTGGCACTGAAGCTTTCTTT. The V gene is TRBV5-1, the J gene TRBJ1-1; TRBD1 is a possible D gene (5 bases). CDR1 and CDR2 (germline): SGHRS, YFSETQ. The ends were cut back, 4 bases at V and 4 bases at J, with 11 bases in the middle. This CDR3 has 13 residues. Full variable domain (remainder filled in from reference TRBV5-1 and TRBJ1-1): KAGVTQTPRYLIKTRGQQVTLSCSPISGHRSVSWYQQTPGQGLQFLFEYFSETQRNKGNFPGRFSGRQFSNSRSEMNVSTLELGDSALYLCASSGQGGTEAFFGQGTRLTVV.

CDR3 sequence reads: CASSLRGREGSYGYTF. CDR3 coding DNA: TGTGCCAGCAGCTTGCGGGGTCGGGAAGGGAGCTATGGCTACACCTTC. This chain uses TRBV5-6 with TRBJ1-2; D call uncertain. With 1 base removed from V and 4 bases from J, the gap between germline ends came to 17 bases. CDR3 length: 16 residues. CDR1 is SGHDT and CDR2 is YYEEEE in the germline V gene.

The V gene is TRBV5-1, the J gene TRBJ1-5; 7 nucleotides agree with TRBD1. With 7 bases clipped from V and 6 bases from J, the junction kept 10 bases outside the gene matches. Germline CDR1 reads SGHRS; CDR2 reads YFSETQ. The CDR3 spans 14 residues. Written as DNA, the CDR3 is TGCGCCAGCCCCGACAGGGCCCGGGGTCAGCCCCAGCATTTT. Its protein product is CASPDRARGQPQHF.